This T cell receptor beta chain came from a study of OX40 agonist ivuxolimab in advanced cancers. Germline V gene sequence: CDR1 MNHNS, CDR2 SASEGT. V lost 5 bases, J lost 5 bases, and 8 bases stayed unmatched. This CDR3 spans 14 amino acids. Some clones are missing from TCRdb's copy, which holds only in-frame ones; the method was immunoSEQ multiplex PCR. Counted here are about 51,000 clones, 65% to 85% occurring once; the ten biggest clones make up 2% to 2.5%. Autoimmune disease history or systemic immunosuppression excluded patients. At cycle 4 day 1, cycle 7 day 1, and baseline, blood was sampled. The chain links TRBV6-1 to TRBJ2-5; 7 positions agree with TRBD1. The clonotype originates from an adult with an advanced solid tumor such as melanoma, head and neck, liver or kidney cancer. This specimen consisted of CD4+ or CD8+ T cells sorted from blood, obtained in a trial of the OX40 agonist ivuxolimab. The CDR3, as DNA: TGTGCCAGCAGTTCACAGGGGAGCCGGGAGACCCAGTACTTC. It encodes CASSSQGSRETQYF.